The entry that follows covers one T cell receptor (beta chain) sequence. Its antigen specificity is not known. One base away there is no much larger clone; base qualities are not given. The germline V gene (reference sequence) yields SEHNR for CDR1 and FQNEAQ for CDR2. Cut back by 1 base and 6 bases, the V and J ends lie 10 bases apart. The CDR3 numbers 13 residues from cysteine through phenylalanine. CDR3 DNA only is kept here, 39 bases in frame from base 1. The entry originates in a study of blood T cell repertoires in COVID-19 (dated by TCRdb to 2018 to 2020). Turning to the overall study: The collaborator samples originated in the United States, Italy and Spain and spanned the acute and convalescent phases of COVID-19. The prospective study material was composed of cDNA or gDNA derived from T cells, B-cell-depleted T cells, or PBMCs. Deeply sampled blood TCRbeta repertoires from subjects exposed to, actively infected with, or recovered from COVID-19 were included in the dataset. A freely available public database, intended as a resource for researchers studying the immune response to SARS-CoV-2, is where the repertoires were released. Samples were obtained from the ongoing ImmuneRACE study (first 160 participants) and from 1,254 subjects provided by 6 global collaborators. The sample metadata nearly always contained a de-identified subject ID, COVID-19 status, age in years and sex. Where available, HLA class I and class II types were obtained from metadata supplied by the sample provider rather than from assay-based typing.

TCRbeta CDR3 regions were amplified from genomic DNA using the immunoSEQ Assay, a bias-controlled multiplex PCR. From the authors' description of their analysis: Within the assay, amplification of reference gene primers was used to estimate how many nucleated cells each sample contained. Sequence reads were collapsed and filtered to measure the absolute abundance of every unique TCRbeta CDR3 rearrangement. For each sample, productive Simpson clonality was calculated as the square root of Simpson's diversity index over productive rearrangements. TCRdb stores this immuneACCESS table with in-frame sequences only. Part of the clones is absent; in the studies checked, under half of the shortfall reflects unresolved V genes, and no reason is known for the rest. V and J calls and clone size are those listed in that table; D and trimming were worked out from the DNA. The sample yields about 480,000 clones; roughly nine tenths were counted once. The ten largest clones take up approximately 2% of the sample.

Enrolling through a virtual design, the prospective study's participants ranged in age from roughly 18 to 100 years and lived across 24 United States geographic areas. In the prospective study, participants were assigned to cohorts based on the clinical history participants reported in a screening survey and a study questionnaire. Mobile phlebotomists in the prospective study collected whole blood, serum and a nasopharyngeal or oropharyngeal swab from every participant. Additional blood draws and questionnaires over an approximately two-month period could optionally be provided by prospective study participants. Before DNA extraction, blood samples from the prospective study were shipped at room temperature or frozen. What the research found in general, with its limitations: The amount of clinical and demographic metadata varied by source and participant and was provided uncurated.

This sequence was found in a woman under 30 with acute COVID-19. The chain is assembled from TRBV7-9 and TRBJ2-7; TRBD1 might be the D gene, on 5 matching bases. What was sequenced was PBMCs or T cells enriched from blood (not recorded which). At the DNA level, the sequence is TGTGCCAGCAGCTTAGGATCAGGGTCCGAGCAGTACTTC. Its translation is CASSLGSGSEQYF.